The sequence of this TCR beta chain was determined in a study of Graves' ophthalmopathy and Graves' hyperthyroidism. The study amplified TCR beta CDR3 regions using RNA transcripts. Following a first-round RT-PCR that used HTBI primers, a second-round multiplex PCR was carried out. TCRdb reprocessed the multiplex PCR reads via MiXCR and lists one record per CDR3 protein. The sample yields around 670,000 distinct CDR3 sequences, 40% seen once. Moderate-to-severe activity, with CAS ≥3, NOSPECS ≥4 and duration under 3 months, characterized the donors with ophthalmopathy. Thyroid ultrasound, orbital computed tomography, TRAb, serum thyroxine and clinical symptoms formed the basis of diagnosis. Findings of the study overall: The authors also found most expanded thyroid clonotypes above 0.001 frequency in blood. Prediction of ophthalmopathy progression reached roughly 64% sensitivity and about 72% specificity.

As to this clonotype: The target antigen is unknown.

The germline V gene encodes CDR1 DFQATT and CDR2 SNEGSKA (reference sequence). The CDR3 has 14 amino acids. V was shortened by 6 bases and J by 9 bases, with 23 bases between the two germline ends. The sequencing sample was made of peripheral blood. This rearrangement joins TRBV20-1 to TRBJ2-5, with TRBD1 as a possible D gene (8 bases). This TCR came from an adult man with Graves' ophthalmopathy. CDR3 loop: CSATGVSSREAQYF. CDR3 DNA: TGCAGTGCGACAGGGGTTTCGTCTCGGGAGGCCCAGTACTTC.